This entry describes one T cell receptor (beta chain). Its target is not known. According to the study, genomic DNA was the template for TCR beta VDJ and CDR3 profiling. TCRdb recomputed calls from the reads with MiXCR, one row per CDR3 protein. Here the sample spans about 270,000 distinct CDR3 sequences, roughly half being singletons. CDR1 and CDR2 from the germline V gene are SGHRS and YFSETQ. V lost 4 bases, J lost 2 bases, and 6 bases stayed unmatched. The CDR3 totals 14 residues. The data stem from a study of CD8+CD57+ T cells in acquired aplastic anemia. As for the study in general: Yields of DNA that came from sorted CD4+ and CD8+ cells averaged around 3 ug.

General study points: The study identified roughly 31 CD8+ CDR3 sequences shared by patients and controls. Any difference that existed in CD8+ Simpson's diversity between patients and controls was not significant.

The receptor was derived from a human donor with severe aplastic anemia or a healthy control (not recorded which). This chain uses TRBV5-1 with TRBJ2-7; 7 bases are shared with TRBD1. Sequencing was performed on sorted CD4+, CD8+, or CD8+CD57+ T cells (not recorded which) from PBMCs. Written as DNA, the CDR3 is TGCGCCAGCAGCGGAAAAGGACAGGCCTACGAGCAGTACTTC. It encodes CASSGKGQAYEQYF.